This T cell receptor beta chain was found in a study of shared clonotypes between healthy human individuals. This CDR3 is built from 13 residues. Germline V gives CDR1 ENHRY, CDR2 SYGVKD. V lost 5 bases and J lost 3; bases outside the gene matches: 4. Only Caucasian adults living in Nashville, Tennessee served as donors. General study findings and limits: Deeper or shallower sequencing was expected to change how clonotypes are shared among donors. Limitation of the genetic and exposure-history diversity represented came from the few donors.

An even split of each subset's genomic DNA across several immunoSEQ plates was performed. Sequencing was performed with immunoSEQ multiplex PCR; in TCRdb, only in-frame clones are kept and a portion is missing. The sample shows some 510,000 clones, roughly 78% of them seen only once. Details on this clone: Its antigen is not known.

The clonotype comes from a woman aged 40 to 55 in good health. Some clones in this sample may be carry-over from other donors' samples. The sequenced material came from PBMCs. The V and J genes are TRBV10-3 and TRBJ2-7; 7 bases line up with TRBD1. The CDR3 spells CAISPTGNYEQYF. CDR3 DNA: TGTGCCATCAGTCCGACAGGGAACTACGAGCAGTACTTC.